A selection of T cell receptor beta chains follows, all from one sample in a study of human T cells and chemical hapten exposure. A single record per CDR3 protein comes from TCRdb applying MiXCR to the RACE reads. This table has about 82,000 distinct CDR3 sequences, around 6.7% appearing once. Specimen: whole blood, collected in connection with sensitization to the hapten diphenylcyclopropenone (DPC). These receptors were taken from a woman between 25 and 40 years old with alopecia areata. Some clones in this sample may be carry-over from other donors' samples. Both conserved end residues are part of each CDR3. D genes are given only for firm matches. Some rows mark clone size as missing; the rest say once, few, many or name a class of expanded clone.

>many|TRBJ2-3|TRBV12-3/TRBV12-4|NA
TGTGCCGGACGGAGGGAAGGCGCAGATACGCAGTATTTT
CAGRREGADTQYF
>many|TRBJ2-3|TRBV7-9|NA
TGTGTCAGCAGCCCCCATGTAGGGGCGGAGGCAGATACGCAGTATTTT
CVSSPHVGAEADTQYF
>few|TRBJ1-1|TRBV6-4|NA
TGTGCCAGCAGTGATGTTGGGGGTGGCCGGGCTGAAGCTTTCTTT
CASSDVGGGRAEAFF
>many|TRBJ2-3|TRBV12-3/TRBV12-4|NA
TGTGCCAGCAGTTCATCTGCCACAGATACGCAGTATTTT
CASSSSATDTQYF
>NA|TRBJ2-3|TRBV11-2|NA
TGTGCCAGCAGCCAAGGGGGGCCTACTACGCAGTATTTT
CASSQGGPTTQYF
>many|TRBJ1-6|TRBV10-2|NA
TGCGCCAGCAGCAGACCGGGCCGGGAATCTTCACCCCTCCACTTT
CASSRPGRESSPLHF
>NA|TRBJ1-6|TRBV27|NA
TGTGCCAGCAGTTTACAGGGGTATTCCTATAATTCACCCCTCCACTTT
CASSLQGYSYNSPLHF
>NA|TRBJ2-3|TRBV12-3/TRBV12-4|TRBD2
TGTGCCAGCAGTCCTAGGACTAGCGGGGTCAGTGATACGCAGTATTTT
CASSPRTSGVSDTQYF
>NA|TRBJ1-1|TRBV5-1|TRBD1
TGCGCCAGCAGCATCGGACAGGGGGCTAAAGCTTTCTTT
CASSIGQGAKAFF
>few|TRBJ1-1|TRBV5-1|NA
TGCGCCAGCAGCTTGTATTTAGGAGAGGTGAACACTGAAGCTTTCTTT
CASSLYLGEVNTEAFF
>NA|TRBJ2-3|TRBV11-3|NA
TGTGCCAGCAGTGAGTGGGGGGGGGCTTTGGAGTATTTT
CASSEWGGALEYF
>many|TRBJ1-6|TRBV9|NA
TGTGCCAGCAGCGTAGATGAAGTCTATAATTCACCCCTCCACTTT
CASSVDEVYNSPLHF
>few|TRBJ1-5|TRBV6-1|TRBD1
TGTGCCAGCAGGCCGGACAGGGAGAATCAGCCCCAGCATTTT
CASRPDRENQPQHF
>once|TRBJ1-6|TRBV7-8|NA
TGTGCCAGCAGCTTAATAGAGGATTCACCCCTCCACTTT
CASSLIEDSPLHF
>many|TRBJ1-4|TRBV29-1|NA
TGCAGCGTTGATCTCGATCTTCCTAATGAAAAACTGTTTTTT
CSVDLDLPNEKLFF
>NA|TRBJ2-1|TRBV30|TRBD2
TGTGCCTGGACGGTCGGGCGGGGGGCCTTAAATGAGCAGTTCTTC
CAWTVGRGALNEQFF
>few|TRBJ1-1|TRBV13|NA
TGTGCCAGCAGCTTACCGGGGGCCAGGGAGGTAGCTTTCTTT
CASSLPGAREVAFF
>few|TRBJ1-2|TRBV6-6|NA
TGTGCCAGCAGTTACTCCAACCGTAACGGACAGCACTATGGCTACACCTTC
CASSYSNRNGQHYGYTF
>few|TRBJ1-2|TRBV7-8|TRBD1
TGTGCCAGCAGCTTCCCCCCGGGACAGCTACAGATACGGAGTGCCGATGGCTACACCTTC
CASSFPPGQLQIRSADGYTF
>many|TRBJ1-2|TRBV29-1|NA
TGCAGCGCTGTGGACAGTAACTATGGCTACACCTTC
CSAVDSNYGYTF
>NA|TRBJ1-2|TRBV2|NA
TGTGCCAGCAACTACGAGCCAGACTATGGCTACACCTTC
CASNYEPDYGYTF
>NA|TRBJ1-5|TRBV20-1|NA
TGCAGTGCTAGAAGGGGAGGCCGCGGGGGTAGGTTTGGCAATCAGCCCCAGCATTTT
CSARRGGRGGRFGNQPQHF
>many|TRBJ1-1|TRBV2|NA
TGTGCCAGCAGTAACTATGAAGCTTTCTTT
CASSNYEAFF
>many|TRBJ2-3|TRBV18|TRBD1
TGTGCCAGCTCACCGTTGCGGGACAGGGAATGGGGCACAGATACGCAGTATTTT
CASSPLRDREWGTDTQYF
>few|TRBJ2-3|TRBV7-6|TRBD2
TGTGCCAGCAGCTTAGGAGTTAGCGGGGGGGCCCGAGATACGCAGTATTTT
CASSLGVSGGARDTQYF
>few|TRBJ1-5|TRBV29-1|TRBD1
TGCAGCGTTGATGGACAGGGCAATCAGCCCCAGCATTTT
CSVDGQGNQPQHF
>many|TRBJ2-3|TRBV10-3|NA
TGTGCCATCAGTGAGTCGTCTATAGAAGCGTCCCCATTTCGTGGGACAGATACGCAGTATTTT
CAISESSIEASPFRGTDTQYF
>few|TRBJ1-2|TRBV14|NA
TGTGCCAGCAGCCAGCGATCGGCACGGACCCCAAACTATGGCTACACCTTC
CASSQRSARTPNYGYTF
>many|TRBJ2-7|TRBV10-3|TRBD1
TGTGCCACCACAGTCCAGGGGGCGAGACCCTACGAGCAGTACTTC
CATTVQGARPYEQYF
>many|TRBJ1-6|TRBV11-2|NA
TGTGCCAGCAGCTTATATGCGGTGGAGAATTCACCCCTCCACTTT
CASSLYAVENSPLHF
>many|TRBJ2-5|TRBV12-3/TRBV12-4|NA
TGTGCCAGCAGCAACGGGGGCCGGCTGTACTTC
CASSNGGRLYF
>few|TRBJ2-3|TRBV24-1|NA
TGTGCCACCAGTGATAACCAGGGCAGGACAGATACGCAGTATTTT
CATSDNQGRTDTQYF